A single sample gave rise to the 19 T cell receptor beta chains below, sequenced in a study of blood T cell repertoires in COVID-19. TCRdb keeps only in-frame clones here, not all; method: immunoSEQ multiplex PCR. The sample gives about 210,000 clones, about nine tenths of which show up once; 1.5% to 2% is in the top ten. The material sequenced was peripheral blood. The receptor source for this set is a man aged 18-30 years with active or convalescent COVID-19.

The chain combines TRBV7-2 with TRBJ1-6; no firm D call. Germline V lookup: CDR1 SGHTA, CDR2 FQGNSA. This CDR3 is built from 13 residues. Trimming pared 0 bases from V and 10 bases from J, leaving 7 bases between. The CDR3 loop is CASSLARESPLHF. In nucleotides, the CDR3 is TGTGCCAGCAGCTTAGCTCGGGAGTCACCCCTCCACTTT.

The J gene is TRBJ2-5, the V gene TRBV5-4; 8 positions agree with TRBD2. CDR3 length: 14 residues. The ends lost 2 bases at V and 4 bases at J; junction bases unmatched: 4. The V gene's germline CDR1 is SGHNT and CDR2 YYREEE (reference sequence). CDR3 nucleotides: TGTGCCAGCAGCTTTAGGCTAGCGGGAGAGACCCAGTACTTC. Its protein is CASSFRLAGETQYF.

The CDR3 is CASSLTGKAFF. The CDR3 DNA reads as TGTGCCAGCAGTTTAACAGGGAAAGCTTTCTTT. The chain links TRBV12-3 or TRBV12-4 to TRBJ1-1; a weak D match, TRBD1 (6 bases). The CDR3 sequence is 11 residues long. V dropped 2 bases and J dropped 9 bases, with 7 bases sitting between them.

J is TRBJ2-2 and V is TRBV3-1 (or the pseudogene TRBV3-2), with TRBD2 matching over 7 bases. V dropped 3 bases and J dropped 2; count of bases not matched to a gene: 12. CDR3 length: 18 amino acids. Per the germline V gene, CDR1 is LGHDT and CDR2 is YNNKEL (reference sequence). For the CDR3, the DNA is TGTGCCAGCAGCCAGACTATTGGGACGGGGGGAAACACCGGGGAGCTGTTTTTT. Its protein product is CASSQTIGTGGNTGELFF.

The chain joins TRBV6-5 to TRBJ1-1; no definite D call. V lost 5 bases, J lost 4 bases, and 17 bases lay in between. CDR3 size: 15 residues. CDR1 is MNHEY, CDR2 SVGAGI, per germline. In DNA, the CDR3 is TGTGCCAGCAGTCCTCGAGCGGGATTGACCACTGAAGCTTTCTTT. As protein: CASSPRAGLTTEAFF.

This chain joins TRBV6-1 and TRBJ2-2, with D possibly matching TRBD1 (5 bases). The CDR3 covers 14 residues. V shed 3 bases and J shed 8 bases, with 13 bases lying between them. Germline V gives CDR1 MNHNS, CDR2 SASEGT. CDR3 DNA: TGTGCCAGCAGTGAGCAGGGAAGATTTGGGGAGCTGTTTTTT. This sequence encodes CASSEQGRFGELFF.

This chain joins TRBV19 and TRBJ1-2; 9 nucleotides agree with TRBD1. This CDR3 is built from 13 residues. V shed 4 bases and J 4 bases; nucleotides not matched to a gene: 1. The V gene's germline CDR1 is LNHDA and CDR2 SQIVND (reference sequence). The CDR3 DNA reads as TGTGCCAGTAGTACGGGACAGGGCTATGGCTACACCTTC. Protein: CASSTGQGYGYTF.

This sequence joins TRBV30 and TRBJ2-7, with D tentatively TRBD2 (7 bases). Germline V gene data show CDR1 as GTSNPN and CDR2 as SVGIG (reference sequence). The CDR3 sequence is 15 residues long. V lost 1 base and J lost 1, with 14 bases in between. The CDR3 nucleotides read TGTGCCTGGAGTGAGGGGGGGATCGGGTCCTACGAGCAGTACTTC. This encodes CAWSEGGIGSYEQYF.

The chain is built from TRBV4-1 and TRBJ2-7; 7 bases match TRBD1. Germline trimming cut 2 bases from V and 2 bases from J; bases unmatched to any gene: 15. CDR1 is MGHRA and CDR2 is YSYEKL in the germline V gene. CDR3 size: 18 residues. CDR3 coding DNA: TGCGCCAGCAGCCAAAACGTACAGGGGACGGACAGAGCCTACGAGCAGTACTTC. Protein: CASSQNVQGTDRAYEQYF.

The chain recombines TRBV12-3 or TRBV12-4 with TRBJ2-7; D perhaps matches TRBD1 (5 bases). The V gene lost 3 bases and the J gene lost 3 bases, with 9 bases spanning the gap. This CDR3 is built from 13 residues. In nucleotides, the CDR3 is TGTGCCAGCAGTTTGGACATATTCTACGAGCAGTACTTC. This codes for CASSLDIFYEQYF.

The rearrangement uses TRBV5-4 and TRBJ2-7; TRBD2 might be the D (5 bases). The V gene's germline CDR1 is SGHNT and CDR2 YYREEE (reference sequence). The CDR3 is 14 residues long. V lost 0 bases and J 2 bases, leaving 9 bases between the germline ends. CDR3: CASSLDAGAYEQYF. CDR3 bases: TGTGCCAGCAGCTTGGACGCCGGGGCCTACGAGCAGTACTTC. Together with reference TRBV5-4 and TRBJ2-7, the CDR3 gives the full variable domain: ETGVTQSPTHLIKTRGQQVTLRCSSQSGHNTVSWYQQALGQGPQFIFQYYREEENGRGNFPPRFSGLQFPNYSSELNVNALELDDSALYLCASSLDAGAYEQYFGPGTRLTVT.

The CDR3 coding sequence is TGTGCCAGCAGCCAACCGGGACTTTACAATGAGCAGTTCTTC. It is translated as CASSQPGLYNEQFF. This chain uses TRBV3-1 (or the pseudogene TRBV3-2) with TRBJ2-1; maybe TRBD2 (6 bases). The germline gives CDR1 LGHDT, CDR2 YNNKEL (reference sequence). V lost 2 bases and J lost 4, with 9 bases in between. The CDR3 consists of 14 residues.

The CDR3 bases are TGTGCCAGCAGAACCGAAGGGACAGGCAACACTGAAGCTTTCTTT. Protein sequence: CASRTEGTGNTEAFF. J is TRBJ1-1 and V is TRBV11-2; 8 nucleotides align to TRBD1. Germline V CDR1 and CDR2: SGHAT, FQNNGV. The CDR3 has 15 amino acids. V dropped 6 bases and J dropped 2; count of bases not matched to a gene: 8. The full variable domain, in which reference TRBV11-2 and TRBJ1-1 provide the parts outside the CDR3, is EAGVAQSPRYKIIEKRQSVAFWCNPISGHATLYWYQQILGQGPKLLIQFQNNGVVDDSQLPKDRFSAERLKGVDSTLKIQPAKLEDSAVYLCASRTEGTGNTEAFFGQGTRLTVV.

The chain combines TRBV6-5 with TRBJ1-3; the D is unclear. This CDR3 comprises 13 residues. The germline V gene has CDR1 MNHEY and CDR2 SVGAGI. V was shortened by 6 bases and J by 0 bases, with 6 bases between the two germline ends. CDR3 residues: CASSMSSGNTIYF. CDR3 DNA: TGTGCCAGCAGCATGAGCTCTGGAAACACCATATATTTT.

V is TRBV5-4 and J is TRBJ2-3, with D maybe TRBD1 (6 bases). The CDR3 loop spans 13 amino acids. V lost 2 bases and J 6 bases, leaving 10 bases between the germline ends. Germline assignment: CDR1 SGHNT and CDR2 YYREEE (reference sequence). CDR3: CASSLPGGDTQYF. CDR3 bases: TGTGCCAGCAGCTTACCTGGGGGCGATACGCAGTATTTT.

The V gene is TRBV30, the J gene TRBJ1-2, with 10 positions matching TRBD1. This CDR3 has 14 residues. Trimming at V came to 5 bases and at J to 8 bases, leaving 11 bases not matched to a gene. Germline V gene lookup returns CDR1 GTSNPN and CDR2 SVGIG (reference sequence). The CDR3 region has the DNA TGTGCCTGGGATACGGACAGGGGGGGTCCCGGCTACACCTTC. It encodes CAWDTDRGGPGYTF.

V gene TRBV19 combines with J gene TRBJ1-1, with D uncertain. Germline values: CDR1 LNHDA, CDR2 SQIVND (reference sequence). V lost 2 bases, J lost 11 bases, and 15 bases lay in between. The CDR3 is made up of 13 amino acids. The CDR3 protein is CASSIQLGRNAFF. DNA for the CDR3: TGTGCCAGTAGTATACAATTGGGGAGGAACGCTTTCTTT.

The rearrangement links TRBV6-5 to TRBJ2-1; TRBD2 aligns across 8 bases. Germline loops: CDR1 MNHEY, CDR2 SVGAGI. With 8 bases clipped from V and 8 bases from J, the junction kept 11 bases outside the gene matches. This CDR3 contains 14 residues. The CDR3 is CASRRRGEHYEQFF. The DNA for the CDR3 is TGTGCCAGCCGGCGGCGGGGGGAACACTATGAGCAGTTCTTC.

The gene calls are TRBV30 and TRBJ1-2, with 8 bases identical to TRBD1. The trim removed 4 bases at V and 5 bases at J, leaving 9 bases unmatched. The CDR3 contains 14 residues. From germline, CDR1 is GTSNPN and CDR2 SVGIG (reference sequence). The CDR3 region has the DNA TGTGCCTGGACCAGACAGGGGTTCAGGTATGGCTACACCTTC. Its translation is CAWTRQGFRYGYTF.